The 9 T cell receptor beta chains below were found in one sample sequenced in a study of blood T cell repertoires in COVID-19 (dated by TCRdb to 2019 to 2021). The library was made by the immunoSEQ multiplex PCR assay. TCRdb re-hosts the immuneACCESS table, in-frame sequences only. Its copies lack some clones; in the studies checked, an unresolved V gene accounts for under half of them, and the cause for the rest is not known. Across this sample there are a few hundred thousand clones, with over 80% seen only once. Around 1.3% of the sample is in the top ten clones. Sample: peripheral blood. The receptors derive from a woman between 25 and 40 years old with COVID-19, enrolled during active disease.

The V and J genes are TRBV28 and TRBJ1-2, with TRBD1 identical over 9 bases. Germline V gene data show CDR1 as MDHEN and CDR2 as SYDVKM. The CDR3 consists of 15 residues. Trimming at V came to 7 bases and at J to 6 bases, leaving 12 bases not matched to a gene. The CDR3 protein is CASTPIGQGRDGYTF. Written as DNA, the CDR3 is TGTGCCAGCACCCCCATCGGACAGGGGAGAGATGGCTACACCTTC.

The chain recombines TRBV29-1 with TRBJ2-4, with no clear D. Germline CDR1 SQVTM, CDR2 ANQGSEA. Trimming stripped 2 bases from V and 5 bases from J, with 7 bases between. The CDR3 is 12 residues long. In nucleotides, the CDR3 is TGCAGCGTTGAACTTGGCCAAAACATTCAGTACTTC. Translated: CSVELGQNIQYF.

The genes are TRBV5-4 and TRBJ1-1, with D unclear. Germline V gives CDR1 SGHNT, CDR2 YYREEE (reference sequence). The CDR3 is 14 residues long. V was shortened by 0 bases and J by 4 bases, with 10 bases between the two germline ends. The CDR3 coding sequence is TGTGCCAGCAGCTTGGGTACCCTAGGCACTGAAGCTTTCTTT. It codes for CASSLGTLGTEAFF.

The chain links TRBV27 to TRBJ1-6, with 7 bases fitting TRBD1. Germline values: CDR1 MNHEY, CDR2 SMNVEV (reference sequence). This CDR3 is 18 amino acids long. V lost 2 bases and J lost 6; bases outside the gene matches: 13. The CDR3 region is CASSLRTGRGQSNSPLHF. As DNA, the CDR3 is TGTGCCAGCAGTTTAAGGACCGGGAGGGGACAGAGTAATTCACCCCTCCACTTT.

V usage is TRBV16 and J usage is TRBJ1-5; D remains unclear. CDR1 and CDR2 (germline): KGHSY, FQNENV. The ends were cut back, 1 base at V and 1 base at J, with 8 bases in the middle. The CDR3 runs 15 residues. The CDR3 protein is CASSQYRGSNQPQHF. In DNA, the CDR3 is TGTGCCAGCAGCCAATATCGAGGGAGCAATCAGCCCCAGCATTTT.

The chain combines TRBV19 with TRBJ2-7; TRBD2 is a possible D gene (7 bases). The germline CDR1 and CDR2 sequences are LNHDA and SQIVND (reference sequence). Trimming pared 11 bases from V and 1 base from J, leaving 18 bases between. The CDR3 extends over 14 amino acids. CDR3 residues: CASLRGRGSYEQYF. CDR3 coding DNA: TGTGCCTCTTTAAGGGGGAGGGGGTCCTACGAGCAGTACTTC.

J is TRBJ1-5 and V is TRBV6-2 or TRBV6-3; TRBD1 aligns across 12 bases. With 2 bases clipped from V and 3 bases from J, the junction kept 5 bases outside the gene matches. Germline assignment: CDR1 MNHEY and CDR2 SVGEGT. The CDR3 has 17 residues. CDR3 in amino acids: CASSYGTGGPYNQPQHF. For the CDR3, the DNA is TGTGCCAGCAGTTACGGGACAGGGGGCCCCTACAATCAGCCCCAGCATTTT.

This sequence joins TRBV20-1 and TRBJ1-1, with unresolved D. Germline V CDR1 and CDR2: DFQATT, SNEGSKA (reference sequence). The CDR3 has 11 residues. V was clipped by 5 bases and J by 4 bases, with 8 bases between them. The CDR3, as DNA: TGCAGTGCTCGTTCGAGCACTGAAGCTTTCTTT. The encoded protein is CSARSSTEAFF.

V and J are TRBV11-2 and TRBJ2-7; D remains ambiguous. In germline, CDR1 is SGHAT, CDR2 FQNNGV. V gave up 7 bases and J gave up 4 bases, with 8 bases separating them. This CDR3 spans 11 amino acids. DNA of the CDR3: TGTGCCAGCACCGTCAGGTACGAGCAGTACTTC. It encodes CASTVRYEQYF.